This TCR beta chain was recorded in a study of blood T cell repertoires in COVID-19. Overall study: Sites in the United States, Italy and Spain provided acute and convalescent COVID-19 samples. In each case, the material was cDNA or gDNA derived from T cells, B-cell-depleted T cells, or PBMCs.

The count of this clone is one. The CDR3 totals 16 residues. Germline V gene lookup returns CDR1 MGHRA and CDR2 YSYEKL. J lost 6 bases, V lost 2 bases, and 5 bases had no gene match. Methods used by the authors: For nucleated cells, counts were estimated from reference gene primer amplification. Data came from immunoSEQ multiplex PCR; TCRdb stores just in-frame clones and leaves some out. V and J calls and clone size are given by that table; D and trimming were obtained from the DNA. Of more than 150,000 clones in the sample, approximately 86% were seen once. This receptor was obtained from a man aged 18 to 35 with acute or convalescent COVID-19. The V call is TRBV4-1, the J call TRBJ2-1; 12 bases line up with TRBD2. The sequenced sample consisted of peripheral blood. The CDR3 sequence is CASSQPRTSGVNEQFF. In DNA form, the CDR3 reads TGCGCCAGCAGCCAACCTAGGACTAGCGGGGTCAATGAGCAGTTCTTC.